These 7 T cell receptor beta chains share one sample of origin, sequenced in a study of long-term antiretroviral therapy in people with HIV. Running of the v3.0 immunoSEQ assay took place at survey level. Measured with immunoSEQ multiplex PCR; TCRdb has only the in-frame clones, and not every one. This sample carries some 21,000 clones, 60% to 80% of them seen once, and the ten largest clones take 12%. Sequences were derived from unsorted PBMCs, sampled approximately 1.8 years before starting antiretroviral therapy. These receptors all come from a middle-aged woman with HIV.

The rearrangement uses TRBV6-1 and TRBJ2-7, with TRBD2 as a possible D gene (6 bases). Germline lookup yields CDR1 MNHNS and CDR2 SASEGT. V was clipped by 4 bases and J by 3 bases, with 10 bases between them. CDR3 length: 13 residues. CDR3 nucleotide sequence: TGTGCCAGCAGTGTTGGAGGGAACTACGAGCAGTACTTC. Translation: CASSVGGNYEQYF.

This clone was detected only a few times. V usage is TRBV7-2 and J usage is TRBJ2-2; TRBD1 agrees at 10 bases. Germline CDR1 and CDR2: SGHTA and FQGNSA. V gave up 7 bases and J gave up 4 bases; unmatched junction bases: 6. The CDR3 totals 15 residues. CDR3 sequence: CASTLRTGGTGELFF. Here the CDR3 DNA reads TGTGCCAGCACCCTAAGGACAGGGGGCACCGGGGAGCTGTTTTTT.

V is TRBV28 and J is TRBJ1-1; D is unresolved. This CDR3 spans 11 amino acids. Trimming removed 5 bases from V and 3 bases from J, with 4 bases in between. Germline CDR1 MDHEN, CDR2 SYDVKM. The CDR3 loop is CASSLYTEAFF. CDR3 bases: TGTGCCAGCAGTCTCTACACTGAAGCTTTCTTT.

V gene TRBV5-1 combines with J gene TRBJ1-2, with TRBD1 matching 8 bases. The V and J ends lost 0 bases and 3 bases, in that order; junction bases with no gene match: 4. This CDR3 is 15 amino acids long. CDR1 and CDR2 (germline): SGHRS, YFSETQ. CDR3 nucleotide sequence: TGCGCCAGCAGCTTGGATCCGGGACAGGACTATGGCTACACCTTC. Its protein is CASSLDPGQDYGYTF.

This clone was detected only a few times. The chain recombines TRBV6-5 with TRBJ2-7; TRBD2 is a possible D gene (6 bases). The CDR3 loop spans 13 amino acids. Trimming pared 5 bases from V and 2 bases from J, leaving 10 bases between. Germline CDR1 is MNHEY and CDR2 is SVGAGI. The CDR3: CASSNGGAYEQYF. CDR3 sequence (DNA): TGTGCCAGCAGTAACGGGGGTGCCTACGAGCAGTACTTC.

CDR3 residues: CASSLAVIRETQYF. The CDR3 DNA is TGTGCCAGCAGCTTAGCGGTCATTAGGGAGACCCAGTACTTC. The chain is built from TRBV7-9 and TRBJ2-5; D remains unclear. Trimming pared 0 bases from V and 5 bases from J, leaving 10 bases between. The CDR3 sequence is 14 residues long. Germline CDR1 reads SEHNR; CDR2 reads FQNEAQ (reference sequence).

This clone was recorded only once. This rearrangement joins TRBV10-2 to TRBJ2-1, with D unclear. The germline V gene has CDR1 WSHSY and CDR2 SAAADI. Trimming removed 2 bases from V and 6 bases from J, with 14 bases in between. This CDR3 comprises 15 residues. DNA for the CDR3: TGCGCCAGCAGTGAGGCCCGCCCCTGGGGCAATGAGCAGTTCTTC. This gives the protein CASSEARPWGNEQFF.